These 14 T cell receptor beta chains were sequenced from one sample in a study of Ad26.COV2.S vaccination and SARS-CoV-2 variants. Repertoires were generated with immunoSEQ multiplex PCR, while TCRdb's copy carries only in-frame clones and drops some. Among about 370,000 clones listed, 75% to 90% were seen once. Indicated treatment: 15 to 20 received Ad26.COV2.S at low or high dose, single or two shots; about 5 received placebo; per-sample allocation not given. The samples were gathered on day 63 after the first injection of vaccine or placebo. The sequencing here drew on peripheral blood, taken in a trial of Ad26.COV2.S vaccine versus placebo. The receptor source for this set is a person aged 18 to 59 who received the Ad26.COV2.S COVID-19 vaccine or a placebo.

CDR3 in amino acids: CASSPLPGLAMDTQYF. CDR3 DNA: TGTGCCAGCTCTCCCCTTCCGGGACTAGCGATGGATACGCAGTATTTT. This chain joins TRBV18 and TRBJ2-3; the match to TRBD2 covers 10 bases. In germline, CDR1 is KGHSH, CDR2 LQKENI. CDR3 length equals 16 residues. The junction had 12 bases not matched to a gene; V was cut back by 6 bases and J by 6 bases.

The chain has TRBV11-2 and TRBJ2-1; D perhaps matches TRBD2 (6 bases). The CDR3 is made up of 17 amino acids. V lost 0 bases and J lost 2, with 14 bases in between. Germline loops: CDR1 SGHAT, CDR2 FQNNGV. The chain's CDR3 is CASSLDARRLAYNEQFF. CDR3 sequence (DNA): TGTGCCAGCAGCTTAGATGCTCGGAGACTAGCCTACAATGAGCAGTTCTTC.

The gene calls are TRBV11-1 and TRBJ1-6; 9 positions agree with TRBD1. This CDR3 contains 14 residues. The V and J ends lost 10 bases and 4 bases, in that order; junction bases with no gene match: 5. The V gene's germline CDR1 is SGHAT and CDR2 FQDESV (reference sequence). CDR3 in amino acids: CATATGGYNSPLHF. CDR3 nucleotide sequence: TGTGCCACCGCGACAGGGGGTTATAATTCACCCCTCCACTTT.

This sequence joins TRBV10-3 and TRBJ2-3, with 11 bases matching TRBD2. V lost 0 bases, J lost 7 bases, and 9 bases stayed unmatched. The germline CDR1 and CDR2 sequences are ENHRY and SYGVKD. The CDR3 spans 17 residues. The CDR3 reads CAISESRAGLAAHTQYF. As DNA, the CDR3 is TGTGCCATCAGTGAGTCGAGGGCGGGACTAGCGGCTCATACGCAGTATTTT.

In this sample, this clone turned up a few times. The CDR3 nucleotides read TGTGCCAGCAGTCCTAGCGGGAGGGAATACGAGCAGTACTTC. This encodes CASSPSGREYEQYF. The gene calls are TRBV28 and TRBJ2-7; 12 bases line up with TRBD2. There are 14 residues in the CDR3. Germline CDR1 is MDHEN and CDR2 is SYDVKM. The V and J ends lost 5 bases and 4 bases, in that order; junction bases with no gene match: 3.

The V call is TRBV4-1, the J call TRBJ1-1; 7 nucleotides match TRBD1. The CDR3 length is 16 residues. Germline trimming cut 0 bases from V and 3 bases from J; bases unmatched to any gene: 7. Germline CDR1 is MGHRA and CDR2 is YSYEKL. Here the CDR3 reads CASSQEAGGSHTEAFF. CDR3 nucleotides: TGCGCCAGCAGCCAAGAGGCAGGGGGAAGTCACACTGAAGCTTTCTTT.

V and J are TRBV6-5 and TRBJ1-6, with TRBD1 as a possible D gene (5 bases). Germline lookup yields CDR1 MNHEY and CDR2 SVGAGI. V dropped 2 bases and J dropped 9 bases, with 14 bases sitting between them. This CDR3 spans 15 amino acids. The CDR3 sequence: CASSYMGGSGSPLHF. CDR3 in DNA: TGTGCCAGCAGTTACATGGGGGGGAGCGGTTCACCCCTCCACTTT.

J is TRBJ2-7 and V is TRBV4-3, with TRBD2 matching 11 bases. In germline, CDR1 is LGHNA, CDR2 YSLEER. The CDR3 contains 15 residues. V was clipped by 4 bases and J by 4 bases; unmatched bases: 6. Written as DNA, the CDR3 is TGCGCCAGCAGCCGCAGACTAGCGGGACTTTACGAGCAGTACTTC. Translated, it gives CASSRRLAGLYEQYF.

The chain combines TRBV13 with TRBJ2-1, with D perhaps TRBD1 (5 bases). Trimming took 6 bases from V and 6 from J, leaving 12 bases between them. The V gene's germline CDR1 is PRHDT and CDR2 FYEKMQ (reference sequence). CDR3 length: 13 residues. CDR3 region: CASRGRGFNEQFF. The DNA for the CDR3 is TGTGCCAGCAGGGGGCGAGGTTTCAATGAGCAGTTCTTC. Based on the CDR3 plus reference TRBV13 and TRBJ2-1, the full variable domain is AAGVIQSPRHLIKEKRETATLKCYPIPRHDTVYWYQQGPGQDPQFLISFYEKMQSDKGSIPDRFSAQQFSDYHSELNMSSLELGDSALYFCASRGRGFNEQFFGPGTRLTVL.

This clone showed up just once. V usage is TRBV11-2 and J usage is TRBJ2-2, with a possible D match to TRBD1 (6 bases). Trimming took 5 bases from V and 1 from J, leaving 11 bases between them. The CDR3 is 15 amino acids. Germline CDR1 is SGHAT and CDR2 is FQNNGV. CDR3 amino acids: CASSPWTENTGELFF. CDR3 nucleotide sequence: TGTGCCAGCAGCCCATGGACAGAGAACACCGGGGAGCTGTTTTTT.

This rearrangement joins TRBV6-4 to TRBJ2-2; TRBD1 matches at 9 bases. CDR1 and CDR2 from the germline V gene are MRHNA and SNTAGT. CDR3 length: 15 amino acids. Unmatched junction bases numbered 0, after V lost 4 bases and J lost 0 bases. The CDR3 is CASSGTGANTGELFF. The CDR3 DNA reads TGTGCCAGCAGTGGGACAGGGGCGAACACCGGGGAGCTGTTTTTT.

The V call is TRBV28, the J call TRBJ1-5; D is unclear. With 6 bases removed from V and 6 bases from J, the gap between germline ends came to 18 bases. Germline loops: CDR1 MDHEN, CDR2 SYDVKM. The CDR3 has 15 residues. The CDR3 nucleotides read TGTGCCAGCAGCCCAGTGCCGGGGTTCGGTCAGCCCCAGCATTTT. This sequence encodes CASSPVPGFGQPQHF.

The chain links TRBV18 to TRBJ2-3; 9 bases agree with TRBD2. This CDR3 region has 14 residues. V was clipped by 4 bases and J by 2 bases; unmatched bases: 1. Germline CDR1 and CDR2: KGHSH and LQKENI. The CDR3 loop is CASSRLAVTDTQYF. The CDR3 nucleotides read TGTGCCAGCTCACGACTAGCGGTCACAGATACGCAGTATTTT.

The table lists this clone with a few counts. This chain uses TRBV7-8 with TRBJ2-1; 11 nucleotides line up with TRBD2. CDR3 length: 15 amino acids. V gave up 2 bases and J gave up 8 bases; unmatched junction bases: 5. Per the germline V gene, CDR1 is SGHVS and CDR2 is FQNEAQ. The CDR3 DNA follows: TGTGCCAGCAGCTTACCTAGCGGGAGGTTGTATGAGCAGTTCTTC. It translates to CASSLPSGRLYEQFF. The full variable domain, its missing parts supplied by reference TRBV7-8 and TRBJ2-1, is GAGVSQSPRYKVAKRGQDVALRCDPISGHVSLFWYQQALGQGPEFLTYFQNEAQLDKSGLPSDRFFAERPEGSVSTLKIQRTQQEDSAVYLCASSLPSGRLYEQFFGPGTRLTVL.